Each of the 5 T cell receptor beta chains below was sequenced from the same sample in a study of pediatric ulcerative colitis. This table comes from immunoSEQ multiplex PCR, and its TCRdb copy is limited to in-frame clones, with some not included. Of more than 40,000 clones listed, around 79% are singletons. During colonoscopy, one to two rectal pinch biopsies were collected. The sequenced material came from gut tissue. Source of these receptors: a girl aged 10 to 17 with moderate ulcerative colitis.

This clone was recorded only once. CDR3 residues: CAISESQGDTSYEQYF. The CDR3, as DNA: TGTGCCATCAGTGAGTCCCAGGGGGACACATCCTACGAGCAGTACTTC. V usage is TRBV10-3 and J usage is TRBJ2-7; 7 nucleotides agree with TRBD1. This CDR3 is 16 amino acids long. Per the germline V gene, CDR1 is ENHRY and CDR2 is SYGVKD. V lost 0 bases to trimming and J lost 1 base; unmatched junction nucleotides: 6.

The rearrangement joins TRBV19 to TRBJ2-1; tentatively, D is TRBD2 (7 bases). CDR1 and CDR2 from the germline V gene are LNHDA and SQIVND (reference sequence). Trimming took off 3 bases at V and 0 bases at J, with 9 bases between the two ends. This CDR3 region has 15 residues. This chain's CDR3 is CASSIRGGSYNEQFF. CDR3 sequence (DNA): TGTGCCAGTAGTATTAGGGGGGGCTCCTACAATGAGCAGTTCTTC.

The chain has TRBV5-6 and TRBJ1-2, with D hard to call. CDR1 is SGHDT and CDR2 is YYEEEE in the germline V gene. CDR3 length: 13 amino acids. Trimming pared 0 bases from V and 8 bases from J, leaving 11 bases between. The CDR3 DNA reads TGTGCCAGCAGCTTGGCTGGGGTTAGCGGCTACACCTTC. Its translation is CASSLAGVSGYTF.

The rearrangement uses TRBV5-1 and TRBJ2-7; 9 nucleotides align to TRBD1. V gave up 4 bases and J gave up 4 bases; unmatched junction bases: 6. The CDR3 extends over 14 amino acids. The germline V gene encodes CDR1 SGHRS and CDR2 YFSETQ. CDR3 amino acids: CASSPGTGRYEQYF. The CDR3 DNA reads TGCGCCAGCAGCCCTGGGACAGGGAGATACGAGCAGTACTTC.

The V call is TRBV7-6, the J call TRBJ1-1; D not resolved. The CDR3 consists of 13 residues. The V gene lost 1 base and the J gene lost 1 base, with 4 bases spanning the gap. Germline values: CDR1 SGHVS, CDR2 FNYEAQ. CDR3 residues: CASSLERNTEAFF. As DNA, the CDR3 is TGTGCCAGCAGCTTAGAGCGGAACACTGAAGCTTTCTTT.